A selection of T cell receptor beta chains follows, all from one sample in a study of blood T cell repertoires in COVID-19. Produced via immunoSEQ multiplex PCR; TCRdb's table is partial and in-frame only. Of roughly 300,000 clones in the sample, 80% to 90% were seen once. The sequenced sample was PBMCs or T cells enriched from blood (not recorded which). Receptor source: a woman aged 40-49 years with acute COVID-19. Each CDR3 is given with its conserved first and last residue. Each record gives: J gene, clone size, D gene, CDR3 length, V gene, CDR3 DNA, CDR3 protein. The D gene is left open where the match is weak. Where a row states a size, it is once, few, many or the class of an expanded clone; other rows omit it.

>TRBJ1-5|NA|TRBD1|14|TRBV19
TGTGCCAGTAGTGCCCACAGGGGTGGTCAGCCCCAGCATTTT
CASSAHRGGQPQHF
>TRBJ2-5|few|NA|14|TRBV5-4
TGTGCCAGCAGCTTAAACTCAGCGGGAGAGACCCAGTACTTC
CASSLNSAGETQYF
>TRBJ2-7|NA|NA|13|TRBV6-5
TGTGCCAGCAGTTACGGGCAGAGCTACGAGCAGTACTTC
CASSYGQSYEQYF
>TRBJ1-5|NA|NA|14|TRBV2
TGTGCCAGCACAGGGATTAATAGCAATCAGCCCCAGCATTTT
CASTGINSNQPQHF
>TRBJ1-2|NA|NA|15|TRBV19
TGTGCCAGTAGTATAGTTCCCGCGGGAATGTATGGCTACACCTTC
CASSIVPAGMYGYTF
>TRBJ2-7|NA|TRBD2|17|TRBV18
TGTGCCAGCTCACCTTCTATATTAGGAGCGGGGGTCAACGAGCAGTACTTC
CASSPSILGAGVNEQYF
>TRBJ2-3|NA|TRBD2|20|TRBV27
TGTGCCAGCAGTTTATCGCACGGGACTAGCGGGCCATGGGGGACAGATACGCAGTATTTT
CASSLSHGTSGPWGTDTQYF
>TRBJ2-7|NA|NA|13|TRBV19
TGTGCCAGTAGTATGACGGACAACTACGAGCAGTACTTC
CASSMTDNYEQYF
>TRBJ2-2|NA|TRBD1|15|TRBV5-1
TGCGCCAGCAGCTTTGACAGGGCGAACACCGGGGAGCTGTTTTTT
CASSFDRANTGELFF
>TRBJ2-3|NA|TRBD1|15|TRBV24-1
TGTGCCACCAGTGACCGGGACAGGGGAGCAGATACGCAGTATTTT
CATSDRDRGADTQYF
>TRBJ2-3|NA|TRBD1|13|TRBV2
TGTGCCAGCAGAGGACAGGTCACAGATACGCAGTATTTT
CASRGQVTDTQYF
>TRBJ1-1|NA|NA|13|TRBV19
TGTGCCAGTAGTCTCCAGGGGAACGCTGAAGCTTTCTTT
CASSLQGNAEAFF
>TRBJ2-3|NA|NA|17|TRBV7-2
TGTGCCAGCAGCTTAGCAGGGACACCCAGGGGGGTGGATACGCAGTATTTT
CASSLAGTPRGVDTQYF
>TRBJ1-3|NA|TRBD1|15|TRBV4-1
TGCGCCAGCAGCCAAGGTCGGGACAGGGGAAACACCATATATTTT
CASSQGRDRGNTIYF
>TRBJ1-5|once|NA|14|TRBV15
TGTGCCACCAGCAGAAGGGGTAGCAATCAGCCCCAGCATTTT
CATSRRGSNQPQHF
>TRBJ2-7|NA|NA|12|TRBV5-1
TGCGCCATCCTGCTTAATCGAGACGAGCAGTACTTC
CAILLNRDEQYF
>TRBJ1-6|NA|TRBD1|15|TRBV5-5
TGTGCCAGCAGCCGACACGGGACAGACGATTCACCCCTCCACTTT
CASSRHGTDDSPLHF
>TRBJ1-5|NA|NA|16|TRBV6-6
TGTGCCAGCAGTCAAACAACTCCCAGGGGTTCTCAGCCCCAGCATTTT
CASSQTTPRGSQPQHF
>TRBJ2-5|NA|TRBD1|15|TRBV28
TGTGCCAGCAGTCCCAACGACAGGGCCCAAGAGACCCAGTACTTC
CASSPNDRAQETQYF
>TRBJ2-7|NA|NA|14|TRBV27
TGTGCCAGCAGTGTATATCCGAGCTCCTACGAGCAGTACTTC
CASSVYPSSYEQYF
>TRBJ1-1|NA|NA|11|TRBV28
TGTGCCATATCAGTTCCACGTGAAGCTTTCTTT
CAISVPREAFF
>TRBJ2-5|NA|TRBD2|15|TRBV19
TGTGCCAGTAGGGGGGGACTAGCGGGAGCAGAGACCCAGTACTTC
CASRGGLAGAETQYF
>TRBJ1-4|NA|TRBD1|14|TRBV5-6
TGTGCCAGCAGCTTCCGGGACAGGGATGAAAAACTGTTTTTT
CASSFRDRDEKLFF
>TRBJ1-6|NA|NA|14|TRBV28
TGTGCCAGCAACTCAGGTCCCTATAATTCACCCCTCCACTTT
CASNSGPYNSPLHF
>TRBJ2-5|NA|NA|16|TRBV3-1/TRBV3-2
TGTGCCAGCAGCCAAGTGGTTAGAGCGGCCCAAGAGACCCAGTACTTC
CASSQVVRAAQETQYF
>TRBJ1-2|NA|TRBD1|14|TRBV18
TGTGCCAGCTCAGCGGACAGGGGGCCTTATGGCTACACCTTC
CASSADRGPYGYTF
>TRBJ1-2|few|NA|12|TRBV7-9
TGTGCCAGCGTCACTAACAAGGAGGGCTACACCTTC
CASVTNKEGYTF
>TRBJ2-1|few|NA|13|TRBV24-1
TGTGCCACCAGTGACGGGGGAAGCAATGAGCAGTTCTTC
CATSDGGSNEQFF
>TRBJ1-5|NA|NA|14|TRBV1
TGCACCAGGGGAAGACAGTCACTCAATCAGCCCCAGCATTTT
CTRGRQSLNQPQHF
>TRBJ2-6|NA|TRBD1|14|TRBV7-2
TGTGCCAGCAGCCCAGACAGGGACCCTAACGTCCTGACTTTC
CASSPDRDPNVLTF
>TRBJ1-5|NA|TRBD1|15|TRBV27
TGTGCCAGCAGTGTAGGGACAGGGCCTAATCAGCCCCAGCATTTT
CASSVGTGPNQPQHF
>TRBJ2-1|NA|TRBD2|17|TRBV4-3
TGCGCCAGCAGCCGGACTCAGGCGCTAGCGGCTTACAATGAGCAGTTCTTC
CASSRTQALAAYNEQFF
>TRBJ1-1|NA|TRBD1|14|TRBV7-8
TGTGCCAGCAGTTCGACAGGGGAATTCAATGAAGCTTTCTTT
CASSSTGEFNEAFF
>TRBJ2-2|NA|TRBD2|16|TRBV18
TGTGCCAGCTCACCGGAACTAGCGGCGAACACCGGGGAGCTGTTTTTT
CASSPELAANTGELFF
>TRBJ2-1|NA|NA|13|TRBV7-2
TGTGCCAGCAGCTACAATCCGGGGTTTGAGCAGTTCTTC
CASSYNPGFEQFF
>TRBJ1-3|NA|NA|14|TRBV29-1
TGCAGCGTGAAACAGGGAAGCTCTGGAAACACCATATATTTT
CSVKQGSSGNTIYF